These T cell receptor beta chains were read from a single sample in a study of human T cells and chemical hapten exposure. Each CDR3 protein is one row after TCRdb ran MiXCR on the reads. The sample has 95,000 to 150,000 distinct CDR3 sequences; less than 10% are singletons. Sequencing was performed on whole blood. The receptors originated from a human donor in good health. Some clones in this sample may be carry-over from other donors' samples. The CDR3 runs from the conserved cysteine through the conserved F or W. A D gene is named only where the DNA matches it firmly.

V gene	J gene	D gene	CDR3 protein
TRBV6-5	TRBJ2-7	-	CASRLGHISYEQYF
TRBV29-1	TRBJ2-5	TRBD2	CSVGTSGGAGETQYF
TRBV12-5	TRBJ2-7	TRBD2	CASGLPAGYEQYF
TRBV6-2/TRBV6-3	TRBJ2-3	TRBD2	CASHGLVTDTQYF
TRBV19	TRBJ1-6	TRBD1	CASSPWTGNSPLHF
TRBV4-1	TRBJ2-1	-	CASSQDPGVSYNEQFF
TRBV5-1	TRBJ1-2	-	CASSSYGQGTGYTF
TRBV4-1	TRBJ1-5	-	CASSQRTPSNQPQHF
TRBV7-2	TRBJ2-7	-	CASSLGSRGSWEQYF
TRBV9	TRBJ2-3	TRBD2	CASSVQGSGGATDTQYF
TRBV6-5	TRBJ2-7	TRBD1	CASSQGTGQYF
TRBV4-1	TRBJ1-5	TRBD1	CASSQEEDRTQPQHF
TRBV10-3	TRBJ2-1	-	CAVRKGDILGDEQFF
TRBV3-1	TRBJ1-3	-	CASSRIGSGLGNTIYF
TRBV7-9	TRBJ2-7	TRBD1	CASSLQGQGNEQYF
TRBV5-1	TRBJ2-3	TRBD1	CASSLEGQGADTQYF
TRBV27	TRBJ2-1	-	CASSKGEIDEQFF
TRBV7-2	TRBJ2-1	TRBD2	CASSSRSSGGYNEQFF
TRBV5-5	TRBJ2-7	TRBD1	CASSTRSTGTDYEQYF
TRBV10-3	TRBJ1-2	-	CAISGGNSIYGYTF
TRBV6-6	TRBJ1-3	-	CASSYDSVSGNTIYF
TRBV7-9	TRBJ2-7	TRBD2	CASSLVRPGGANYEQYF
TRBV20-1	TRBJ2-7	TRBD2	CSARVPSGGFLDEQYF